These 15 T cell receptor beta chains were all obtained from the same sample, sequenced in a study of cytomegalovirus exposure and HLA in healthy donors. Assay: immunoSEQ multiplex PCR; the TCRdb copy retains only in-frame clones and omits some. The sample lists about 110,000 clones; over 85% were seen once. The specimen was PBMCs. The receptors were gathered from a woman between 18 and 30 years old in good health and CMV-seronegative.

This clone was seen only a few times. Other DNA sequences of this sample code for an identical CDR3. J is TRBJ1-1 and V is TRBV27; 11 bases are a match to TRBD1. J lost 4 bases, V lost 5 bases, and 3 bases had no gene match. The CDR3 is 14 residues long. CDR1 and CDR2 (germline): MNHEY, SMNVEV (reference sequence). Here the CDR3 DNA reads TGTGCCAGCAGTCTGGGGACAGGGGGCACTGAAGCTTTCTTT. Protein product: CASSLGTGGTEAFF.

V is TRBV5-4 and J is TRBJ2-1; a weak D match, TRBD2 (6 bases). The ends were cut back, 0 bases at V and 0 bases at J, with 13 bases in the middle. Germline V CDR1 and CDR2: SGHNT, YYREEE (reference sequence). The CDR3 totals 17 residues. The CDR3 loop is CASSLGVGLRSYNEQFF. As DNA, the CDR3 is TGTGCCAGCAGCTTGGGAGTGGGACTTCGCTCCTACAATGAGCAGTTCTTC.

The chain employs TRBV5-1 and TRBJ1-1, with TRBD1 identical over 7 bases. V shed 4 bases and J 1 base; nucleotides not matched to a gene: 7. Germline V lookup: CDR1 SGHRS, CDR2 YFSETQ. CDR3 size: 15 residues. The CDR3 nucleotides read TGCGCCAGCAGCATGCGGACAGGACGGAACACTGAAGCTTTCTTT. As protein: CASSMRTGRNTEAFF.

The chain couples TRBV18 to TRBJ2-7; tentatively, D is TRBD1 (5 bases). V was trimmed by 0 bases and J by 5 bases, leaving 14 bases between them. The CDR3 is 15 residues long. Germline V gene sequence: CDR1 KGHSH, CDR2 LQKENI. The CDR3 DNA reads TGTGCCAGCTCACCACCCCCCCAGGGTACCCACGAGCAGTACTTC. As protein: CASSPPPQGTHEQYF.

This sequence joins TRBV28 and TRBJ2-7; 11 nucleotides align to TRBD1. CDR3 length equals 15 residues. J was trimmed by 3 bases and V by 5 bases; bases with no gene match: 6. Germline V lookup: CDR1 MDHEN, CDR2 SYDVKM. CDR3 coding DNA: TGTGCCAGCAGTCTAACCGGGACAGGGGGCTACGAGCAGTACTTC. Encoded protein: CASSLTGTGGYEQYF.

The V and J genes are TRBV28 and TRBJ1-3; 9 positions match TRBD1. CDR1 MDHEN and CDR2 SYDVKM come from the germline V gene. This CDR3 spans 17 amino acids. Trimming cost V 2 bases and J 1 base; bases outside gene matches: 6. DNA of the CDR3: TGTGCCAGCAGTTTAGGGGGACAGGGTTCTTCTGGAAACACCATATATTTT. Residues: CASSLGGQGSSGNTIYF. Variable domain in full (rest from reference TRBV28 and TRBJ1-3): DVKVTQSSRYLVKRTGEKVFLECVQDMDHENMFWYRQDPGLGLRLIYFSYDVKMKEKGDIPEGYSVSREKKERFSLILESASTNQTSMYLCASSLGGQGSSGNTIYFGEGSWLTVV.

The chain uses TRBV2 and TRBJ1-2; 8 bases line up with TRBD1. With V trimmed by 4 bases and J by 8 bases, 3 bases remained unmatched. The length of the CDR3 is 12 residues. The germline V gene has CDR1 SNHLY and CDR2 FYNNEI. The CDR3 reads CASSGTGFGYTF. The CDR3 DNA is TGTGCCAGCAGTGGGACAGGGTTCGGCTACACCTTC.

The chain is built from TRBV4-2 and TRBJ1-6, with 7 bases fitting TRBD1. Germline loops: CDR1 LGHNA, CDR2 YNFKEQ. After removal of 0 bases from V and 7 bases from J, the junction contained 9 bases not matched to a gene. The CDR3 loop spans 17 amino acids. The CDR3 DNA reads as TGTGCCAGCAGCCAAGATCGAGGCAGGGGGATCAATTCACCCCTCCACTTT. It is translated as CASSQDRGRGINSPLHF.

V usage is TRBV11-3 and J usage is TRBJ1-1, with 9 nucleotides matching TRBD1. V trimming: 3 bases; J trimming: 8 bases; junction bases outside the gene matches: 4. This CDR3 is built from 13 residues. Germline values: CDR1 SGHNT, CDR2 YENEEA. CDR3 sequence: CASSFSGQGEAFF. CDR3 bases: TGTGCCAGCAGCTTTTCGGGACAGGGAGAAGCTTTCTTT.

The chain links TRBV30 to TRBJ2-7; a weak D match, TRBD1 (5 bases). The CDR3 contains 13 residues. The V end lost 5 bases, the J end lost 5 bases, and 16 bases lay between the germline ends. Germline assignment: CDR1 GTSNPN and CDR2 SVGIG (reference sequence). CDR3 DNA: TGTGCCTGGGGTAGGGGAATAGTCCACGAGCAGTACTTC. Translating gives CAWGRGIVHEQYF.

In DNA form, the CDR3 reads TGTGCCAGCCGAGGGGGGGGGACACCCCGAGGGAACGGGGAGCTGTTTTTT. Protein product: CASRGGGTPRGNGELFF. The chain recombines TRBV27 with TRBJ2-2; maybe TRBD2 (7 bases). The V gene's germline CDR1 is MNHEY and CDR2 SMNVEV (reference sequence). V dropped 8 bases and J dropped 7 bases, with 26 bases sitting between them. This CDR3 spans 17 amino acids.

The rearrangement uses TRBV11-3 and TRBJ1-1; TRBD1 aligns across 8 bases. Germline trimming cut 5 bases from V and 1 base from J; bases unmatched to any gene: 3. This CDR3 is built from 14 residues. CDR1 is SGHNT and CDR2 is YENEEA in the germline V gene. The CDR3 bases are TGTGCCAGCAGCCTTGGACAGGGGAACACTGAAGCTTTCTTT. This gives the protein CASSLGQGNTEAFF. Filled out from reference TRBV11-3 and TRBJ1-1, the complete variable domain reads EAGVVQSPRYKIIEKKQPVAFWCNPISGHNTLYWYLQNLGQGPELLIRYENEEAVDDSQLPKDRFSAERLKGVDSTLKIQPAELGDSAVYLCASSLGQGNTEAFFGQGTRLTVV.

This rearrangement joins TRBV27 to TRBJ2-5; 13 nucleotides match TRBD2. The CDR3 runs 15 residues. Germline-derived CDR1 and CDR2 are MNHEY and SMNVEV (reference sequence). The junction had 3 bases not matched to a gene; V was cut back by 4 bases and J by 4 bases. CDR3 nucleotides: TGTGCCAGCAGTTCCGGACTAGCGGGAGCAGAGACCCAGTACTTC. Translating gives CASSSGLAGAETQYF.

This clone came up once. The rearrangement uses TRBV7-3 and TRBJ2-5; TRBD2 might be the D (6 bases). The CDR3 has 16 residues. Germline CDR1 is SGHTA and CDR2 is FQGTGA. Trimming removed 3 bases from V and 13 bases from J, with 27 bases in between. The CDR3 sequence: CASSFAFRFLAPSGYF. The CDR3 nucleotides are TGTGCCAGCAGCTTTGCCTTTAGGTTTCTAGCGCCAAGTGGGTACTTC.

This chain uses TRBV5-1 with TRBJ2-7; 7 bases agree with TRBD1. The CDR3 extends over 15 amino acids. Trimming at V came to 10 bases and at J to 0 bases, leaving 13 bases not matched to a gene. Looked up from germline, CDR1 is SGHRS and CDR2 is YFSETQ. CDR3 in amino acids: CAESHKGATSYEQYF. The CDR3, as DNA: TGCGCCGAAAGCCACAAGGGGGCAACCTCCTACGAGCAGTACTTC.